This TCR beta chain appears in the sequencing data of a study of blood T cell repertoires in COVID-19. For the study at large: The United States, Italy and Spain supplied acute and convalescent COVID-19 samples. Sample material is recorded as cDNA or gDNA derived from T cells, B-cell-depleted T cells, or PBMCs.

In the original analysis: Estimation of nucleated cell counts was performed using reference gene primer amplification. Only in-frame clones appear in the TCRdb table, and some are missing; sequencing was by immunoSEQ multiplex PCR. V, J and clone size derive from that table, while D and trimming were established from the DNA sequence. The data show roughly 100,000 clones, with 80% to 90% seen just once and about 20% held by the top ten. In germline, CDR1 is ENHRY, CDR2 SYGVKD. The CDR3 has 14 amino acids. Trimming at V came to 4 bases and at J to 7 bases, leaving 7 bases not matched to a gene. V and J are TRBV10-3 and TRBJ1-5; 7 positions agree with TRBD1. This TCR was sampled from a human donor in a cohort sampled during active COVID-19. What was sequenced was peripheral blood. The chain's CDR3 is CAISADRDGQPQHF. The CDR3 coding sequence is TGTGCCATCAGTGCCGACAGGGATGGCCAGCCCCAGCATTTT.